This TCR beta chain was observed in a study of lymphopenia after photon versus proton radiotherapy. Repertoires were generated with immunoSEQ multiplex PCR, while TCRdb's copy carries only in-frame clones and drops some. Altogether more than 30,000 clones are present, 85% to 90% being singletons, with the ten largest covering approximately 6.6%. Regarding the study as a whole: Post-nadir diversity loss with photons came from oligoclonal expansion, particularly CD8+ Temra cells.

For this clone: The antigen is undetermined.

This CDR3 spans 15 amino acids. CDR1 MNHNS and CDR2 SASEGT come from the germline V gene. V lost 2 bases to trimming and J lost 8 bases, with 16 bases between them. This chain links TRBV6-1 with TRBJ2-1, with D unclear. The sequence was obtained from a woman between 70 and 85 years old with pancreatic cancer. Some clones in this sample may be carry-over from other donors' samples. This material consisted of peripheral blood, taken from a patient treated with proton-based radiotherapy. CDR3 DNA: TGTGCCAGCAGTGAAACCCGGAATCCTATGGATGAGCAGTTCTTC. The encoded protein is CASSETRNPMDEQFF.